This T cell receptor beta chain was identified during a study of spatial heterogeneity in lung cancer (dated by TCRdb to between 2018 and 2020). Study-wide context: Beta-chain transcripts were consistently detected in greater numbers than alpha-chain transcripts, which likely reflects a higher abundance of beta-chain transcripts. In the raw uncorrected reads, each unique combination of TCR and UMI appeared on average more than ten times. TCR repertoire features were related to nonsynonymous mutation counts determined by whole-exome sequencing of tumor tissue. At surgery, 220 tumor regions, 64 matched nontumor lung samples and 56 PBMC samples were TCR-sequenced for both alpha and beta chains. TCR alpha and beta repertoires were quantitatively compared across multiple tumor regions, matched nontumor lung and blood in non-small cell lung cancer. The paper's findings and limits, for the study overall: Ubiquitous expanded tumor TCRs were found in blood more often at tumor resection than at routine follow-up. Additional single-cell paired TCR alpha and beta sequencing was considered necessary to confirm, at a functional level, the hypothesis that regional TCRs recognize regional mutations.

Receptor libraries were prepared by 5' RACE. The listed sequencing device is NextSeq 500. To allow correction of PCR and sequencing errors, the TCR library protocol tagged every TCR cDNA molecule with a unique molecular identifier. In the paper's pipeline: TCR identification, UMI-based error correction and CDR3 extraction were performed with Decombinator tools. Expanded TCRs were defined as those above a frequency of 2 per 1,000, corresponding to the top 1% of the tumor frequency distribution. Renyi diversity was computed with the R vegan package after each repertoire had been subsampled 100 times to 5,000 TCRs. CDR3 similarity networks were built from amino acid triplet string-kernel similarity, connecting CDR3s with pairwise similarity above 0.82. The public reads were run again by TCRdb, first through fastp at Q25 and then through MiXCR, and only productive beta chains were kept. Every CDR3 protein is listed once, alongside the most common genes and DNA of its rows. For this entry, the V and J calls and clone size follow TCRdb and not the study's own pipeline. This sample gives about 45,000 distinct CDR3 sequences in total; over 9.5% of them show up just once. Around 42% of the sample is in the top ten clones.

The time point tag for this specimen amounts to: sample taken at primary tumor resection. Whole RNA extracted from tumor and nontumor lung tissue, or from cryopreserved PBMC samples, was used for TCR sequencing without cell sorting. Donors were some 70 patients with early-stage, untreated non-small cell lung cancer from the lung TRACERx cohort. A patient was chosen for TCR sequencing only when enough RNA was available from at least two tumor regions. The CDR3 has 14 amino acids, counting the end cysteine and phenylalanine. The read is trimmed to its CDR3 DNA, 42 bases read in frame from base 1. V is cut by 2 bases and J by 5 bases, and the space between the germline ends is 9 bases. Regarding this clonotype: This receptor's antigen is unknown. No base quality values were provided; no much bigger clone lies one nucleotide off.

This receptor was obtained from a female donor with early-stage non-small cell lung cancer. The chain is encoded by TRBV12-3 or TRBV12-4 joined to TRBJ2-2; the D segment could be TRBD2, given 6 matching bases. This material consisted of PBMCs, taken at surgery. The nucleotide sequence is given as TGTGCCAGCAGTTTAACGCGGGGTACCGGGGAGCTGTTTTTT. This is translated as CASSLTRGTGELFF.